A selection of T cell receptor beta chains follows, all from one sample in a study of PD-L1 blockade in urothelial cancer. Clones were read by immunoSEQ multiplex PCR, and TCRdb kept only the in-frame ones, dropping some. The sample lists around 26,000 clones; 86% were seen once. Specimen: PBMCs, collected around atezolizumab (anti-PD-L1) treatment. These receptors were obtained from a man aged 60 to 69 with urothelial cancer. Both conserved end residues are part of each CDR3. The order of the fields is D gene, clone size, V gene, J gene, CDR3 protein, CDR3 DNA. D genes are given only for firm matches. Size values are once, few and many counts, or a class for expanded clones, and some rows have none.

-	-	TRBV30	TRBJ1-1	CAWSAFEGTEAFF	TGTGCCTGGAGTGCCTTTGAGGGCACTGAAGCTTTCTTT
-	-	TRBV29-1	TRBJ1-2	CSVSGEPSANYGYTF	TGCAGCGTCTCCGGAGAGCCTTCGGCTAACTATGGCTACACCTTC
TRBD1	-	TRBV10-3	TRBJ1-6	CATRTGSVNSPLHF	TGTGCCACCAGGACAGGTTCGGTAAATTCACCCCTCCACTTT
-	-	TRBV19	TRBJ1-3	CASSMRGNTIYF	TGTGCCAGTAGTATGCGGGGGAACACCATATATTTT
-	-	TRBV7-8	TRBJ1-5	CASSLRETNQPQHF	TGTGCCAGCAGCTTACGGGAAACTAATCAGCCCCAGCATTTT
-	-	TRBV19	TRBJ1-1	CASSTTYLTANTEAFF	TGTGCCAGTAGTACAACCTATTTGACAGCGAACACTGAAGCTTTCTTT
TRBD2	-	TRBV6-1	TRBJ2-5	CASSDPSGIRKTQYF	TGTGCCAGCAGTGACCCTAGCGGGATTAGAAAGACCCAGTACTTC
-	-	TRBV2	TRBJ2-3	CASSDRVVSTDTQYF	TGTGCCAGCAGTGATCGGGTCGTAAGCACAGATACGCAGTATTTT
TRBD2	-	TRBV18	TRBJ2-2	CASSPAVRRGGNTGELFF	TGTGCCAGCTCACCAGCCGTTCGGCGGGGGGGGAACACCGGGGAGCTGTTTTTT
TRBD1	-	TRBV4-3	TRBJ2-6	CASSQDSGGFGGANVLTF	TGCGCCAGCAGCCAAGATTCAGGGGGCTTTGGTGGGGCCAACGTCCTGACTTTC
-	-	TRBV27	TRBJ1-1	CASSFSKTGRAFF	TGTGCCAGCAGTTTTTCCAAAACAGGGAGAGCTTTCTTT
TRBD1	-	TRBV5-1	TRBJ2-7	CASRSGTGSHEQYF	TGCGCCAGCCGGTCCGGGACAGGGTCACACGAGCAGTACTTC
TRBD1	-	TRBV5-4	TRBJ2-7	CASSINRDRNYEQYF	TGTGCCAGCAGCATAAACCGGGACAGGAACTACGAGCAGTACTTC
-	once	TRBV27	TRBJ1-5	CASILDRDQPQHF	TGTGCCAGCATTCTCGACAGAGATCAGCCCCAGCATTTT
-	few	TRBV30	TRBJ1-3	CALSGGAGNTIYF	TGTGCCCTATCCGGGGGAGCTGGAAACACCATATATTTT
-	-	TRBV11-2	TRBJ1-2	CASSLGRTDGYTF	TGTGCCAGCAGCTTAGGACGAACAGATGGCTACACCTTC
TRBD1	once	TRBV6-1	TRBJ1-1	CASSETGWGMNTEAFF	TGTGCCAGCAGTGAGACAGGGTGGGGAATGAACACTGAAGCTTTCTTT
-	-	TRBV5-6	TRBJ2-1	CASSLGSVSYNEQFF	TGTGCCAGCAGCTTGGGAAGCGTCTCCTACAATGAGCAGTTCTTC
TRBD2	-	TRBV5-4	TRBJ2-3	CASSPTSGRVVGTDTQYF	TGTGCCAGCAGCCCGACTAGCGGGAGGGTGGTCGGCACAGATACGCAGTATTTT
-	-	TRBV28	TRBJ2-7	CASLSSYEQYF	TGTGCCAGCTTGTCGAGTTACGAGCAGTACTTC
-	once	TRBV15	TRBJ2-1	CATSREAEQFF	TGTGCCACCAGCAGAGAGGCTGAGCAGTTCTTC
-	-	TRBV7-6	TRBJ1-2	CASSLSGADYGYTF	TGTGCCAGCAGCTTAAGCGGGGCGGACTATGGCTACACCTTC